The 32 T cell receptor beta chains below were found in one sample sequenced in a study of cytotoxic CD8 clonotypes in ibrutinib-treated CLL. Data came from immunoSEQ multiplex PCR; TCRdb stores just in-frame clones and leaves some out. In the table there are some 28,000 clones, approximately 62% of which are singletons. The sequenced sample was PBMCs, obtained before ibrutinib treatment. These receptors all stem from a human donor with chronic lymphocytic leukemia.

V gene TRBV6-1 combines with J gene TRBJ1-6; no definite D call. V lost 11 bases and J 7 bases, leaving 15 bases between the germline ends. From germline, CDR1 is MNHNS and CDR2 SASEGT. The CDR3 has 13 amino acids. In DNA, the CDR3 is TGTGCCTCGTGGGGAATGCGGAATTCACCCCTCCACTTT. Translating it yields CASWGMRNSPLHF.

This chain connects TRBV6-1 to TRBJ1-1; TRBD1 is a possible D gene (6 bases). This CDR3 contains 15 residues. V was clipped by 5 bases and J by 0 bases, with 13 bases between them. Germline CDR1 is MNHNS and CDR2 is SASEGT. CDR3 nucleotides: TGTGCCAGCAGTCCACCGGGACACTTGAACACTGAAGCTTTCTTT. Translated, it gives CASSPPGHLNTEAFF.

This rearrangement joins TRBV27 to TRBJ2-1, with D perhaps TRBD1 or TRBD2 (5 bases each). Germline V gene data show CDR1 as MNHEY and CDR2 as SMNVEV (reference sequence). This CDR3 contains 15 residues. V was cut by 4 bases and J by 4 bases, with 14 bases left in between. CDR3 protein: CASSSTAPGYNEQFF. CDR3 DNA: TGTGCCAGCAGTTCGACAGCCCCGGGATACAATGAGCAGTTCTTC.

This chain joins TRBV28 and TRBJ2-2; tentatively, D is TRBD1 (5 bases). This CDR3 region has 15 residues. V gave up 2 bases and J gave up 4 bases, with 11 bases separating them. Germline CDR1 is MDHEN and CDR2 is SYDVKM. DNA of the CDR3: TGTGCCAGCAGTTTAGGGCAGGGTCTCACCGGGGAGCTGTTTTTT. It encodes CASSLGQGLTGELFF.

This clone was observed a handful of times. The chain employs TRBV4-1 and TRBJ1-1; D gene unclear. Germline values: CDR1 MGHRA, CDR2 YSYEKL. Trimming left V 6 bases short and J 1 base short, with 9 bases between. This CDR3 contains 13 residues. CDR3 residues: CASRWQQNTEAFF. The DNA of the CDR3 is TGCGCCAGCAGGTGGCAGCAGAACACTGAAGCTTTCTTT.

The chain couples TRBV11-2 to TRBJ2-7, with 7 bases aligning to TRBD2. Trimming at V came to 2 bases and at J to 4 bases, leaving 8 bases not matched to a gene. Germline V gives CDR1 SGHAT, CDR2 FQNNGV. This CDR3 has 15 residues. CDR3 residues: CASSLRIAGFYEQYF. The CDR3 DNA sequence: TGTGCCAGCAGCTTAAGGATAGCGGGTTTTTACGAGCAGTACTTC.

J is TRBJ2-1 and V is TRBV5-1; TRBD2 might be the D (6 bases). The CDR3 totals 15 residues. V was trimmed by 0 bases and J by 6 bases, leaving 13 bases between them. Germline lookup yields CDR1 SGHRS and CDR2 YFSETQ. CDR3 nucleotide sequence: TGCGCCAGCAGCTTGGGCGCTAGCGAAGGCAATGAGCAGTTCTTC. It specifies CASSLGASEGNEQFF.

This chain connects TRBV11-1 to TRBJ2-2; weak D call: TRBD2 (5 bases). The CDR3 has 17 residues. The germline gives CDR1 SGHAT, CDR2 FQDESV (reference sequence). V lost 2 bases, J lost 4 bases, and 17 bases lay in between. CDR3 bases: TGTGCCAGCAGCTTAAGAGGGCTTACTGGAGGCACCGGGGAGCTGTTTTTT. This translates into CASSLRGLTGGTGELFF.

The CDR3 DNA follows: TGTGCCAGCAGCCTCCTAAGGGCCCAGTCCTACGAGCAGTACTTC. This translates into CASSLLRAQSYEQYF. V is TRBV5-4 and J is TRBJ2-7; D uncertain. Trimming shortened V by 4 bases and J by 1 base, and 15 bases separated the two germline ends. This CDR3 contains 15 residues. Germline CDR1 is SGHNT and CDR2 is YYREEE (reference sequence).

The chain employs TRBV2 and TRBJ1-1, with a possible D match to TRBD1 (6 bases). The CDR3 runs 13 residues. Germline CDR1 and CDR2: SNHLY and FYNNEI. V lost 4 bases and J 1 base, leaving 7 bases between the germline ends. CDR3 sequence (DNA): TGTGCCAGCAGTGTCAGGGGGAACACTGAAGCTTTCTTT. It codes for CASSVRGNTEAFF.

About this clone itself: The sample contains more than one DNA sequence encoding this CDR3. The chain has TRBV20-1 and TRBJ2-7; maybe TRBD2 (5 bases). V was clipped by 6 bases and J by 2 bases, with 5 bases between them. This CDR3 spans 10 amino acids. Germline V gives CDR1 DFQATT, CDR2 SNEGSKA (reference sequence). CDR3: CSARAYEQYF. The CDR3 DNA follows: TGCAGTGCGCGGGCCTACGAGCAGTACTTC.

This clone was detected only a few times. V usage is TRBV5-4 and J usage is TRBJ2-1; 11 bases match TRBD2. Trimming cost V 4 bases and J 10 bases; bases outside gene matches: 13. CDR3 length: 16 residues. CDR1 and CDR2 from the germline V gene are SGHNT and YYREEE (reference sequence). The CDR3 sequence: CASSATGTSGFGEQFF. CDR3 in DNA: TGTGCCAGCAGCGCGACCGGGACTAGCGGTTTTGGGGAGCAGTTCTTC.

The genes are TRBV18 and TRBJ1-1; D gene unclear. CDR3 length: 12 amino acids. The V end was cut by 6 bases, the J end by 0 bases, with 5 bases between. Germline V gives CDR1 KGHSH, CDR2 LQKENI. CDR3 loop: CASSWVNTEAFF. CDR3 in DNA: TGTGCCAGCTCTTGGGTGAACACTGAAGCTTTCTTT.

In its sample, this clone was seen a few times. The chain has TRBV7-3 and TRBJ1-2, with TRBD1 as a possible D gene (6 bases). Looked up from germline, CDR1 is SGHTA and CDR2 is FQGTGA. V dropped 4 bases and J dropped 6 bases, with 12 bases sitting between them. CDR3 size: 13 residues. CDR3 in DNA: TGTGCCAGCAGCTCCGGCTCAGGGGATGGCTACACCTTC. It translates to CASSSGSGDGYTF.

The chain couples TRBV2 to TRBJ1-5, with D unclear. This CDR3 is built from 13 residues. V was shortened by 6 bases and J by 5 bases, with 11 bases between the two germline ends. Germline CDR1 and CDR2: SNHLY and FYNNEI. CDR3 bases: TGTGCCAGCAGGGCGTTATTAGATCAGCCCCAGCATTTT. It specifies CASRALLDQPQHF.

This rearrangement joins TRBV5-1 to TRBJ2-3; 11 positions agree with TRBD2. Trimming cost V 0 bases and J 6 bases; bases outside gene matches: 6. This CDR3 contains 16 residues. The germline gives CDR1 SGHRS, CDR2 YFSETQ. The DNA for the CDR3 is TGCGCCAGCAGCTTGGCCCCTAGCGGGGGGACGGATACGCAGTATTTT. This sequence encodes CASSLAPSGGTDTQYF.

The DNA for the CDR3 is TGTGCCACCAGCAGAGGGGGCAGGGCCCTCAGCACAGATACGCAGTATTTT. Protein sequence: CATSRGGRALSTDTQYF. V gene TRBV15 combines with J gene TRBJ2-3, with a weak D call TRBD1 (5 bases). The CDR3 runs 17 residues. Germline V gives CDR1 LNHNV, CDR2 YYDKDF (reference sequence). The V and J ends lost 1 base and 0 bases respectively, with 14 bases between them.

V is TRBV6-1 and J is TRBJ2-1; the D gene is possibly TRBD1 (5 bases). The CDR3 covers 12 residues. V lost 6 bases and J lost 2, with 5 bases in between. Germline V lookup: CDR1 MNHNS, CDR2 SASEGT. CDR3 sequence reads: CASRDTYNEQFF. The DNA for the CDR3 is TGTGCCAGCAGGGACACCTACAATGAGCAGTTCTTC.

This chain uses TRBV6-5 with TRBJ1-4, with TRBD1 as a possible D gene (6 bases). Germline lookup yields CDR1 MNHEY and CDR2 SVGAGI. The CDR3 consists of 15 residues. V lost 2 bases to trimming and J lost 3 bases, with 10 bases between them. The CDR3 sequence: CASSYVTGSNEKLFF. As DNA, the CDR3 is TGTGCCAGCAGTTACGTCACAGGGTCTAATGAAAAACTGTTTTTT.

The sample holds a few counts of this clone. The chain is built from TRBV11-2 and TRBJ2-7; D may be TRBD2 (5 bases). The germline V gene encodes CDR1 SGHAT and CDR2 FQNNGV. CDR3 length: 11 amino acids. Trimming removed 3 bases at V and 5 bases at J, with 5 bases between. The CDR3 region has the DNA TGTGCCAGCAGCTTCGGGGACGAGCAGTACTTC. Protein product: CASSFGDEQYF.

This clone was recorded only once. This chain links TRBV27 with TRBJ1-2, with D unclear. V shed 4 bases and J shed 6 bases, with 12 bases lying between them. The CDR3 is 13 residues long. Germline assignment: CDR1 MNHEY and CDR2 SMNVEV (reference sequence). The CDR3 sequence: CASSSRLRDGYTF. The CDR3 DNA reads TGTGCCAGCAGTTCAAGATTAAGGGATGGCTACACCTTC.

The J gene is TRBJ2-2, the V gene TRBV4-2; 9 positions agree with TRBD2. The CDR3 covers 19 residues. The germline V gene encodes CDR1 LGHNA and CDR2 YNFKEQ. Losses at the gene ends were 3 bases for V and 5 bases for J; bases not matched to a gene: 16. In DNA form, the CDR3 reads TGTGCCAGCAGCCATCCCTCGGATCCTGGACTAGCGCTTACCGGGGAGCTGTTTTTT. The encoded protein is CASSHPSDPGLALTGELFF.

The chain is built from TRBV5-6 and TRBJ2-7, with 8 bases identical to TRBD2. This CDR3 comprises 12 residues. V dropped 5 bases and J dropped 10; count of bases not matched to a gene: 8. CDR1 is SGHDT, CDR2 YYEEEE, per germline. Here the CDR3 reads CASRIGTSSQYF. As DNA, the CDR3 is TGTGCCAGCAGAATCGGGACTAGTAGTCAGTACTTC. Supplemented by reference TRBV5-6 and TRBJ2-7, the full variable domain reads DAGVTQSPTHLIKTRGQQVTLRCSPKSGHDTVSWYQQALGQGPQFIFQYYEEEERQRGNFPDRFSGHQFPNYSSELNVNALLLGDSALYLCASRIGTSSQYFGPGTRLTVT.

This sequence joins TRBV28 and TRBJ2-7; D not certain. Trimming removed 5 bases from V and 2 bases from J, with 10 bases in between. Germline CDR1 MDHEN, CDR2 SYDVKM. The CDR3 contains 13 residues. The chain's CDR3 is CASSLGITYEQYF. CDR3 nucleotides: TGTGCCAGCAGTCTAGGAATAACCTACGAGCAGTACTTC.

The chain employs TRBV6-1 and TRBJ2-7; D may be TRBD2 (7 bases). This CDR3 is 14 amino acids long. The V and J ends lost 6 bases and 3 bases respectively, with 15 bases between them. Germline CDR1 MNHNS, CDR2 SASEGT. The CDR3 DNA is TGTGCCAGCAGGATGGCGGGGGCGCTCTACGAGCAGTACTTC. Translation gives CASRMAGALYEQYF.

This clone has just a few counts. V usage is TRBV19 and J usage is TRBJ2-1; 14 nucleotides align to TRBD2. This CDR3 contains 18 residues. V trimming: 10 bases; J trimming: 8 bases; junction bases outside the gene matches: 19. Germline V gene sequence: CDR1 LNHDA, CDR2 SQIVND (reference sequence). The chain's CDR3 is CATDDGIQTSGRAHEQFF. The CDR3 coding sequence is TGTGCCACCGACGACGGGATCCAGACTAGCGGGAGGGCCCATGAGCAGTTCTTC. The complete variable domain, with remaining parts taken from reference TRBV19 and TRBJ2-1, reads DGGITQSPKYLFRKEGQNVTLSCEQNLNHDAMYWYRQDPGQGLRLIYYSQIVNDFQKGDIAEGYSVSREKKESFPLTVTSAQKNPTAFYLCATDDGIQTSGRAHEQFFGPGTRLTVL.

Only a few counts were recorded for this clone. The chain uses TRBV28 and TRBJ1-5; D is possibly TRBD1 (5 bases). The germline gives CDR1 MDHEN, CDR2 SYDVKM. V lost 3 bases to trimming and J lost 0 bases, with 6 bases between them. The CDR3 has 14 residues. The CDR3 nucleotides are TGTGCCAGCAGTTTGGGGCATAGCAATCAGCCCCAGCATTTT. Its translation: CASSLGHSNQPQHF.

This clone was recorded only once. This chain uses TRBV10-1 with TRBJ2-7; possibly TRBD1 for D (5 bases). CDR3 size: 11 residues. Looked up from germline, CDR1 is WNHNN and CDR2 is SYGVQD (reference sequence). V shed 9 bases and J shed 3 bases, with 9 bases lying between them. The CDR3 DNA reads TGCGCCAGGGGGCAGTACTACGAGCAGTACTTC. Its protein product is CARGQYYEQYF.

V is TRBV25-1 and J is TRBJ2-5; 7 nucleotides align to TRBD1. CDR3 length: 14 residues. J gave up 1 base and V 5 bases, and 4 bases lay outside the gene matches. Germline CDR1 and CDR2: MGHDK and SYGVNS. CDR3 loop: CASSLQGTQETQYF. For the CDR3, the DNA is TGTGCCAGCAGTCTACAGGGGACCCAAGAGACCCAGTACTTC.

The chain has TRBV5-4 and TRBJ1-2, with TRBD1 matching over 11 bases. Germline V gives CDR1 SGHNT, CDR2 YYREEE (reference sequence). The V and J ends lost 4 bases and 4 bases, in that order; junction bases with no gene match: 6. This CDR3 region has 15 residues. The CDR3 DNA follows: TGTGCCAGCAGCCTAGGACAGGGGGCGAGCTATGGCTACACCTTC. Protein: CASSLGQGASYGYTF.

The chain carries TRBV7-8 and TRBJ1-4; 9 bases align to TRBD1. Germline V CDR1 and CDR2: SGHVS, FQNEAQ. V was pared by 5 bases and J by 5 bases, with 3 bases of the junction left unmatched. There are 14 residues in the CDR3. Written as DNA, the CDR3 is TGTGCCAGCAGCCGGGACAGGGTGAATGAAAAACTGTTTTTT. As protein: CASSRDRVNEKLFF. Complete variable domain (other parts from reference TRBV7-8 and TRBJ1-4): GAGVSQSPRYKVAKRGQDVALRCDPISGHVSLFWYQQALGQGPEFLTYFQNEAQLDKSGLPSDRFFAERPEGSVSTLKIQRTQQEDSAVYLCASSRDRVNEKLFFGSGTQLSVL.

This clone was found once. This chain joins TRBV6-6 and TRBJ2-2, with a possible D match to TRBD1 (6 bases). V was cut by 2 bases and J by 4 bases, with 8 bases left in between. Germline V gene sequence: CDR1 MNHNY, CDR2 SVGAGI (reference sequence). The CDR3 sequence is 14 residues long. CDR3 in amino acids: CASSYGQTTGELFF. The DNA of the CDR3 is TGTGCCAGCAGTTACGGACAGACCACCGGGGAGCTGTTTTTT.